This paragraph reports one T cell receptor beta chain. Its antigen is undetermined. Measured with immunoSEQ multiplex PCR; TCRdb has only the in-frame clones, and not every one. The table records some 2,400,000 clones, approximately 94% of them present only once. This sample was taken from a study of shared clonotypes between healthy human individuals. About the research overall: Donors consisted of two women and a few men between 18 and 49.

Those who donated were healthy HIV-negative adults, with no recent acute infections or vaccinations reported. Findings and limits, study-wide: Non-shared clonotypes were found to have lower generation probabilities than the clonotypes that were shared by all four of the sorted-subset donors. There were few donors, and this limited the genetic and exposure-history diversity represented.

What was sequenced was naive CD4+ T cells sorted from blood. The subset: CD45RA+ positively selected. The receptor was isolated from a man aged 18 to 30 in good health.

In nucleotides, the CDR3 is TGTGCCAGCAGCTCCTCACTAGCGGGGGCGAACACCGGGGAGCTGTTTTTT. Translation gives CASSSSLAGANTGELFF. The V call is TRBV11-2, the J call TRBJ2-2, with TRBD2 matching 11 bases. This CDR3 has 17 residues. Germline V lookup: CDR1 SGHAT, CDR2 FQNNGV. Trimming took 4 bases from V and 0 from J; bases not matched to a gene: 4.